This TCR beta chain was obtained from a study of blood T cell repertoires in COVID-19. Overall study: Donors in the United States, Italy and Spain gave samples during acute or convalescent COVID-19.

As originally analysed: Reference gene primer amplification gave estimated nucleated cell counts. The repertoire was sequenced with immunoSEQ multiplex PCR; TCRdb's copy has only in-frame clones and lacks some. The V and J calls and clone size are taken from that table; D and trimming were inferred from the DNA. Of a few hundred thousand clones in the sample, approximately 80% are singletons; the top ten hold 4.5% to 5.5%. Input material: peripheral blood. The TCR originated in a woman aged 60-75 years who had recovered from COVID-19.

The CDR3 coding sequence is TGTGCCAGCAGCCGGACAGGGGGCACCTACAATGAGCAGTTCTTC. This gives the protein CASSRTGGTYNEQFF. The rearrangement links TRBV5-8 to TRBJ2-1; 11 nucleotides agree with TRBD1. Germline values: CDR1 SGHTS, CDR2 YDEGEE. V lost 4 bases to trimming and J lost 2 bases; unmatched junction nucleotides: 2. This CDR3 contains 15 residues.